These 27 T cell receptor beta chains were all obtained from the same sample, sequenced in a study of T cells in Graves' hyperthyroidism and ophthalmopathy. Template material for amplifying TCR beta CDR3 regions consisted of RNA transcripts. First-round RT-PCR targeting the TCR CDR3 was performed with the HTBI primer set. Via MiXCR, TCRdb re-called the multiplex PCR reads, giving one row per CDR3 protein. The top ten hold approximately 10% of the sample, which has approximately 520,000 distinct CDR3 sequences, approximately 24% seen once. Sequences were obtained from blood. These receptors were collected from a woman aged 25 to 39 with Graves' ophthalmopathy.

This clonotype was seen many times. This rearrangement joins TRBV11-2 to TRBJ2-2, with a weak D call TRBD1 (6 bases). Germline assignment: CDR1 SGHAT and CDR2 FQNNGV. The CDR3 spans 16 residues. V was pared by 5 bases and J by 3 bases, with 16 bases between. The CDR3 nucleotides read TGTGCCAGCAGCCGATCGAGGGGGATAGACACCGGGGAGCTGTTTTTT. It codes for CASSRSRGIDTGELFF. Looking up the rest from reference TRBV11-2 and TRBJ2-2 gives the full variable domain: EAGVAQSPRYKIIEKRQSVAFWCNPISGHATLYWYQQILGQGPKLLIQFQNNGVVDDSQLPKDRFSAERLKGVDSTLKIQPAKLEDSAVYLCASSRSRGIDTGELFFGEGSRLTVL.

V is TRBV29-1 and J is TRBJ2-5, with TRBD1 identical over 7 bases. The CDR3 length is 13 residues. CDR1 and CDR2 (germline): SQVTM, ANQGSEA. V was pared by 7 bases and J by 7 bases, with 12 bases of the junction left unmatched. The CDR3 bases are TGCAGCGCTGGGGACAGTACTAAGAGGACCCAGTACTTC. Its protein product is CSAGDSTKRTQYF. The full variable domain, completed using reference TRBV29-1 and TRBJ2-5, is SAVISQKPSRDICQRGTSLTIQCQVDSQVTMMFWYRQQPGQSLTLIATANQGSEATYESGFVIDKFPISRPNLTFSTLTVSNMSPEDSSIYLCSAGDSTKRTQYFGPGTRLLVL.

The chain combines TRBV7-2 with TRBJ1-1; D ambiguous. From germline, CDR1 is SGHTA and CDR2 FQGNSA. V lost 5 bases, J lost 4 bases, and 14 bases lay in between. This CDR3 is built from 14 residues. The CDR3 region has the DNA TGTGCCAGCAGCCCAACGGCAGCCTTCACTGAAGCTTTCTTT. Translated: CASSPTAAFTEAFF.

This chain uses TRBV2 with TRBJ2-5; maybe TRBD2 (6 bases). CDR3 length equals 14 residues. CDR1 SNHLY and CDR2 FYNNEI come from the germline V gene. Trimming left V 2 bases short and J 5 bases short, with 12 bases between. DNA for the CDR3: TGTGCCAGCAGTGAATCGGGGGTCGGGGAGACCCAGTACTTC. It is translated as CASSESGVGETQYF. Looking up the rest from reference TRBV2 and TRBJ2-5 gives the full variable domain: EPEVTQTPSHQVTQMGQEVILRCVPISNHLYFYWYRQILGQKVEFLVSFYNNEISEKSEIFDDQFSVERPDGSNFTLKIRSTKLEDSAMYFCASSESGVGETQYFGPGTRLLVL.

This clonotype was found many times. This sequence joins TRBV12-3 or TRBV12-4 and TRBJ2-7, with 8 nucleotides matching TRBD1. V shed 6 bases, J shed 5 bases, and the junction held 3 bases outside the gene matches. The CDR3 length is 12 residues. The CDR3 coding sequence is TGTGCCAGCAGCCCGGACAGGGACGAGCAGTACTTC. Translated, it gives CASSPDRDEQYF.

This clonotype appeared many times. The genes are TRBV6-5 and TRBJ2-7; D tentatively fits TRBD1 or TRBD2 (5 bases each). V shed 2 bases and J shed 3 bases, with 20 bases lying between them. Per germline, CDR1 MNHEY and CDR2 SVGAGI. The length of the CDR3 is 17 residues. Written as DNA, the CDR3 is TGTGCCAGCAGTTACCGACTCCCCCAGGGAGATGGCTACGAGCAGTACTTC. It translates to CASSYRLPQGDGYEQYF.

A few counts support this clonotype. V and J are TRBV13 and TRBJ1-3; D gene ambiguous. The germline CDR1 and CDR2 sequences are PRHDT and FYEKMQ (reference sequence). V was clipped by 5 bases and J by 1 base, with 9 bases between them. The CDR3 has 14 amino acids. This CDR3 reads CASSPRGSGNTIYF. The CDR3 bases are TGTGCCAGCAGCCCCAGAGGGTCTGGAAACACCATATATTTT.

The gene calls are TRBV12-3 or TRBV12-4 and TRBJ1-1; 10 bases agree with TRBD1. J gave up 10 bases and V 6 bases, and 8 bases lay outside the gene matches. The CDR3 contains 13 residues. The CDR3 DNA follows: TGTGCCAGCAGCTCAGGACAGGGGGGCAGAGCTTTCTTT. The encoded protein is CASSSGQGGRAFF.

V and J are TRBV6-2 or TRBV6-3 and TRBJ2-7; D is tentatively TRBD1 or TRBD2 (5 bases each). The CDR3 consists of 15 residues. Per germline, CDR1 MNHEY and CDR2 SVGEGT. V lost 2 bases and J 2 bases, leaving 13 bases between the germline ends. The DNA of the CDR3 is TGTGCCAGCAGTTACCACGGGGACGGGACCTACGAGCAGTACTTC. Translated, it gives CASSYHGDGTYEQYF.

The CDR3 DNA reads as TGTGCCAGCAGTTACTCGGGGGCTACCGGGGAGCTGTTTTTT. Amino acids: CASSYSGATGELFF. The J gene is TRBJ2-2, the V gene TRBV6-2 or TRBV6-3, with D possibly being TRBD1 (6 bases). CDR3 length: 14 residues. Germline CDR1 MNHEY, CDR2 SVGEGT. The ends were cut back, 0 bases at V and 5 bases at J, with 7 bases in the middle.

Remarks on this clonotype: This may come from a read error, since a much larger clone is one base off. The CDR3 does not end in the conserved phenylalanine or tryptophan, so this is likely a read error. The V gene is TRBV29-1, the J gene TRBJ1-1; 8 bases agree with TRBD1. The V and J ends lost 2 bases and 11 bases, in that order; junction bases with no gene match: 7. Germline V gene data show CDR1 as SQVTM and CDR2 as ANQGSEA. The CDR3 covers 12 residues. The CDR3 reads CSVELTGVYAFL. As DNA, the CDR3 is TGCAGCGTTGAATTGACAGGGGTTTATGCTTTCTTG.

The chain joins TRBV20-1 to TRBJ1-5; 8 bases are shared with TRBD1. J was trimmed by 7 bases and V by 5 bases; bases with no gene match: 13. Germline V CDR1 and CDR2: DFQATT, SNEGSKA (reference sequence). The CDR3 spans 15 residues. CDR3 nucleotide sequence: TGCAGTGCTGTATACGCCCTCCAGGGGGCACAGCCCCAGCATTTT. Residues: CSAVYALQGAQPQHF.

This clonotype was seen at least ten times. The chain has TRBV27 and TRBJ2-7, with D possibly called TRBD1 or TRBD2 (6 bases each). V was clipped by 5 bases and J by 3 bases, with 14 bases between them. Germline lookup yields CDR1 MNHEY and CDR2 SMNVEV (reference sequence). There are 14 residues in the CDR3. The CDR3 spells CASSPSGGYYEQYF. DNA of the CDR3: TGTGCCAGCAGTCCGTCCGGGGGCTACTACGAGCAGTACTTC.

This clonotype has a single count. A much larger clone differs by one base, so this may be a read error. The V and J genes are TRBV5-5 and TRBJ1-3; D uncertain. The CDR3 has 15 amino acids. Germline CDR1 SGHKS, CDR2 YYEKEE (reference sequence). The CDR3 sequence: CASSLEGNSGNTICF. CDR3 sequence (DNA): TGTGCCAGCAGCTTAGAGGGTAACTCTGGAAACACCATATGTTTT.

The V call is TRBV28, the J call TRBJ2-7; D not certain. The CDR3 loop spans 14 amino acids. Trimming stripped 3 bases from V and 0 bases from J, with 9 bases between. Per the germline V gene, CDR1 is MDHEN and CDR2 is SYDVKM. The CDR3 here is CASSFGPNSYEQYF. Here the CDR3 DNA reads TGTGCCAGCAGTTTCGGGCCTAACTCCTACGAGCAGTACTTC. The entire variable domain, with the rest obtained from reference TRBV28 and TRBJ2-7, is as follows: DVKVTQSSRYLVKRTGEKVFLECVQDMDHENMFWYRQDPGLGLRLIYFSYDVKMKEKGDIPEGYSVSREKKERFSLILESASTNQTSMYLCASSFGPNSYEQYFGPGTRLTVT.

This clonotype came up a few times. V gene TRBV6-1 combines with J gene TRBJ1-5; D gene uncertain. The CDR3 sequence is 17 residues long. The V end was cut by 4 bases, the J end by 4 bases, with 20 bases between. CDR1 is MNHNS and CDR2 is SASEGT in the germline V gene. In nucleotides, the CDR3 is TGTGCCAGCAGTGCCCACCCTGGCAGTTCGTCTAATCAGCCCCAGCATTTT. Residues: CASSAHPGSSSNQPQHF.

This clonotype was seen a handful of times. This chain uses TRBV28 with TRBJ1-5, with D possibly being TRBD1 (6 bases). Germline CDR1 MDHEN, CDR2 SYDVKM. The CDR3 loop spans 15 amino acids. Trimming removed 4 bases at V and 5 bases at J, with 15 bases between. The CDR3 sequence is CASSSTGGGHQPQHF. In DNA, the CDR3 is TGTGCCAGCAGTTCAACCGGGGGGGGGCATCAGCCCCAGCATTTT.

The CDR3 region has the DNA TGTGCCAGTAGTATTTTCCAAGGACAGGGTCGTAATCAGCCCCAGCATTTT. Protein product: CASSIFQGQGRNQPQHF. The V gene is TRBV19, the J gene TRBJ1-5, with TRBD1 identical over 8 bases. Trimming took 3 bases from V and 4 from J; bases not matched to a gene: 11. The CDR3 spans 17 residues. Per the germline V gene, CDR1 is LNHDA and CDR2 is SQIVND (reference sequence).

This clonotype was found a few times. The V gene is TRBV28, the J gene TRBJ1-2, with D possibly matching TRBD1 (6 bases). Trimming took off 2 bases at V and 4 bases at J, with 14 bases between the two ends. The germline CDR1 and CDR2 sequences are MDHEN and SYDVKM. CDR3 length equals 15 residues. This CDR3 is CASSLNPTGIYGYTF. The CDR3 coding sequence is TGTGCCAGCAGTTTAAACCCGACAGGAATCTATGGCTACACCTTC.

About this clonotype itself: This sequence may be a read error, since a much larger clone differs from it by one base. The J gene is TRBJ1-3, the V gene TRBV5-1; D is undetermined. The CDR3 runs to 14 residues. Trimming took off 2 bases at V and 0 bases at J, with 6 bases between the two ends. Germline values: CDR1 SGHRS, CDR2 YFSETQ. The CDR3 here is CASSFRDSGNTIYF. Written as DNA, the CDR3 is TGCGCCAGCAGCTTCCGGGACTCTGGAAACACCATATATTTT.

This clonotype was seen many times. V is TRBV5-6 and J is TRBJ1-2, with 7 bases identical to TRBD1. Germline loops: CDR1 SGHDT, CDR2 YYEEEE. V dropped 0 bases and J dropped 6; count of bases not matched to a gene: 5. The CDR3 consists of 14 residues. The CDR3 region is CASSLAAGGDGYTF. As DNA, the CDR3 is TGTGCCAGCAGCTTGGCCGCAGGGGGGGATGGCTACACCTTC.

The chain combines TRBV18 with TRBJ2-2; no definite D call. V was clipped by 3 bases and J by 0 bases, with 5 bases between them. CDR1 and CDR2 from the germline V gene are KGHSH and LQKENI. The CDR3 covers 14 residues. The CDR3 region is CASSPRPNTGELFF. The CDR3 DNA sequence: TGTGCCAGCTCACCCAGACCGAACACCGGGGAGCTGTTTTTT.

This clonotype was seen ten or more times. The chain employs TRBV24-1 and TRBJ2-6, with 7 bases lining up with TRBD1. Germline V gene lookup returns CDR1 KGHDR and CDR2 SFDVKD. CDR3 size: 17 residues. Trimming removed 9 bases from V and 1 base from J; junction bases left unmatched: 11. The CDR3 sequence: CATGGQNLLSGANVLTF. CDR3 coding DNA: TGTGCCACCGGGGGACAGAATTTATTATCTGGGGCCAACGTCCTGACTTTC.

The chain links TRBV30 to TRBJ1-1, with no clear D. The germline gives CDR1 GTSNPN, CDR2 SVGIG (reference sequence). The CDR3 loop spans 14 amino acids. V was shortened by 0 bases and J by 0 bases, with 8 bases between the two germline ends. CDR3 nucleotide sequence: TGTGCCTGGAGTGTACGGGGAATGAACACTGAAGCTTTCTTT. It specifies CAWSVRGMNTEAFF.

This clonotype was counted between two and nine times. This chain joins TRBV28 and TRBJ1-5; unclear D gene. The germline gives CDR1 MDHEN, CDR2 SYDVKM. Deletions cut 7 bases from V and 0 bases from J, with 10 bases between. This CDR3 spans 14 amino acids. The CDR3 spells CASNPDISNQPQHF. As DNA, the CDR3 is TGTGCCAGCAACCCTGACATTAGCAATCAGCCCCAGCATTTT.

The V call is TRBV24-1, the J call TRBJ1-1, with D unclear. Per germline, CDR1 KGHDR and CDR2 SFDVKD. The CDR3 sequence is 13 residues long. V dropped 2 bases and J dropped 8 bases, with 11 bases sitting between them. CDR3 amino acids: CATSDWADGEAFF. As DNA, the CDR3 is TGTGCCACCAGTGATTGGGCGGACGGAGAAGCTTTCTTT.

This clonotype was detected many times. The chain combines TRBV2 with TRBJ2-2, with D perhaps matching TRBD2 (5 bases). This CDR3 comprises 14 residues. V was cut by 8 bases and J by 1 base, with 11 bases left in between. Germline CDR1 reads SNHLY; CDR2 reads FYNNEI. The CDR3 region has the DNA TGTGCCAGCTACGGGGTCAGGAACACCGGGGAGCTGTTTTTT. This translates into CASYGVRNTGELFF.